The 22 T cell receptor beta chains presented below share a single source sample, sequenced in a study of shared clonotypes between healthy human individuals. Clones were read by immunoSEQ multiplex PCR, and TCRdb kept only the in-frame ones, dropping some. The sample lists about 680,000 clones, 92% occurring once. Naive CD8 cells lacked CD45RO and underwent positive selection for CCR7, leaving out terminally differentiated effector memory CD45RA+ cells. Sequenced sample: naive CD8+ T cells sorted from blood. These receptors were taken from a man aged 25-45 years in good health.

The J gene is TRBJ2-7, the V gene TRBV6-1; tentative D call: TRBD1 (6 bases). The CDR3 runs 13 residues. Looked up from germline, CDR1 is MNHNS and CDR2 is SASEGT. V lost 8 bases and J 1 base, leaving 12 bases between the germline ends. The CDR3 DNA follows: TGTGCCAGCGCTGGACAGAATTCCTACGAGCAGTACTTC. This translates into CASAGQNSYEQYF.

The chain links TRBV7-3 to TRBJ2-6, with D possibly TRBD1 on 5 matching bases. The CDR3 sequence is 20 residues long. The germline CDR1 and CDR2 sequences are SGHTA and FQGTGA. Trimming took 2 bases from V and 0 from J, leaving 20 bases between them. The CDR3 here is CASSLRPQGNSFSGANVLTF. As DNA, the CDR3 is TGTGCCAGCAGCTTACGTCCGCAGGGCAATTCCTTCTCTGGGGCCAACGTCCTGACTTTC.

The chain carries TRBV11-2 and TRBJ2-3; D remains unclear. V lost 3 bases, J lost 5 bases, and 18 bases lay in between. There are 16 residues in the CDR3. Germline V gene data show CDR1 as SGHAT and CDR2 as FQNNGV. The CDR3 spells CASSFPREVSLDTQYF. CDR3 in DNA: TGTGCCAGCAGCTTCCCCCGAGAGGTCTCATTAGATACGCAGTATTTT.

As to this clone: Other nucleotide sequences from this sample produce the same CDR3. The gene calls are TRBV29-1 and TRBJ2-7; D remains ambiguous. CDR3 length: 14 residues. V was shortened by 3 bases and J by 0 bases, with 12 bases between the two germline ends. Germline assignment: CDR1 SQVTM and CDR2 ANQGSEA. This CDR3 reads CSVEVSASSYEQYF. The CDR3 DNA reads TGCAGCGTTGAGGTGAGCGCTAGCTCCTACGAGCAGTACTTC.

The V call is TRBV27, the J call TRBJ2-2; D is possibly TRBD1 (6 bases). Germline CDR1 is MNHEY and CDR2 is SMNVEV (reference sequence). The V and J ends lost 7 bases and 9 bases respectively, with 15 bases between them. The CDR3 contains 13 residues. The DNA of the CDR3 is TGTGCCAGCACTCCTATGGGGGCCAGGGAGCTGTTTTTT. Amino acids: CASTPMGARELFF.

This clone appeared once. The chain couples TRBV2 to TRBJ2-3; 8 positions agree with TRBD2. The trim removed 8 bases at V and 2 bases at J, leaving 6 bases unmatched. Germline CDR1 is SNHLY and CDR2 is FYNNEI. This CDR3 is 14 amino acids long. CDR3 amino acids: CASGVSGNTDTQYF. The CDR3 nucleotides read TGTGCCAGCGGGGTTAGCGGGAACACAGATACGCAGTATTTT.

The chain combines TRBV28 with TRBJ1-1, with a tentative D call TRBD1 (5 bases). CDR1 and CDR2 from the germline V gene are MDHEN and SYDVKM. There are 15 residues in the CDR3. V was trimmed by 5 bases and J by 0 bases, leaving 13 bases between them. CDR3 loop: CASSPQGPMNTEAFF. In nucleotides, the CDR3 is TGTGCCAGCAGTCCGCAGGGACCGATGAACACTGAAGCTTTCTTT.

The V and J genes are TRBV2 and TRBJ1-4, with a tentative D call TRBD1 (6 bases). The CDR3 spans 17 residues. Trimming cost V 0 bases and J 6 bases, with 17 bases left between them. The germline gives CDR1 SNHLY, CDR2 FYNNEI. Here the CDR3 DNA reads TGTGCCAGCAGTGAAGCGCTAATTCCACAGGGCGATGAAAAACTGTTTTTT. This sequence encodes CASSEALIPQGDEKLFF.

The CDR3 region has the DNA TGTGCCAGCAGCCCGCGGGAGTCGTTTTACAATGAGCAGTTCTTC. Protein: CASSPRESFYNEQFF. The gene calls are TRBV7-9 and TRBJ2-1; 7 bases map to TRBD2. After removal of 5 bases from V and 4 bases from J, the junction contained 8 bases not matched to a gene. The CDR3 spans 15 residues. Germline loops: CDR1 SEHNR, CDR2 FQNEAQ (reference sequence).

Comment on this clone: Other DNA sequences from this sample encode an identical CDR3 as well. V gene TRBV9 combines with J gene TRBJ2-7, with D tentatively TRBD1 (6 bases). CDR1 and CDR2 from the germline V gene are SGDLS and YYNGEE. Trimming stripped 2 bases from V and 3 bases from J, with 9 bases between. The CDR3 is 13 amino acids. The CDR3 coding sequence is TGTGCCAGCAGCGTGGAGACAGGCTACGAGCAGTACTTC. This sequence encodes CASSVETGYEQYF.

The rearrangement links TRBV2 to TRBJ1-1, with 7 positions matching TRBD1. The CDR3 loop spans 14 amino acids. Germline CDR1 reads SNHLY; CDR2 reads FYNNEI. The junction had 6 bases not matched to a gene; V was cut back by 4 bases and J by 4 bases. This CDR3 reads CASSAEQGSTEAFF. In nucleotides, the CDR3 is TGTGCCAGCAGTGCTGAACAGGGGAGCACTGAAGCTTTCTTT.

This chain joins TRBV30 and TRBJ1-4, with D possibly being TRBD1 (6 bases). Germline V gene sequence: CDR1 GTSNPN, CDR2 SVGIG (reference sequence). Trimming shortened V by 5 bases and J by 8 bases, and 15 bases separated the two germline ends. The length of the CDR3 is 13 residues. In nucleotides, the CDR3 is TGTGCCTGGTCGACAGGTCGTGGAGAAAAACTGTTTTTT. Protein product: CAWSTGRGEKLFF.

The V call is TRBV2, the J call TRBJ2-7; D ambiguous. The CDR3 has 14 residues. The germline V gene has CDR1 SNHLY and CDR2 FYNNEI. The V gene lost 5 bases and the J gene lost 4 bases, with 15 bases spanning the gap. The CDR3 DNA follows: TGTGCCAGCAGTCGGGTCTACCTGGTGTACGAGCAGTACTTC. Its translation: CASSRVYLVYEQYF.

This rearrangement joins TRBV5-4 to TRBJ2-7, with D perhaps TRBD1 (5 bases). CDR3 length: 14 residues. Between the trimmed V and J ends, which lost 0 bases and 3 bases, there was a span of 10 bases. Looked up from germline, CDR1 is SGHNT and CDR2 is YYREEE (reference sequence). The chain's CDR3 is CASSLDRSGYEQYF. CDR3 in DNA: TGTGCCAGCAGCTTGGACAGGAGTGGCTACGAGCAGTACTTC.

The J gene is TRBJ2-3, the V gene TRBV7-3; 8 bases are a match to TRBD2. Trimming cost V 5 bases and J 4 bases; bases outside gene matches: 11. The CDR3 spans 16 residues. CDR1 and CDR2 (germline): SGHTA, FQGTGA. CDR3 residues: CASSHPEAGGSDTQYF. CDR3 nucleotide sequence: TGTGCCAGCAGCCACCCTGAGGCGGGAGGTTCAGATACGCAGTATTTT.

This chain links TRBV27 with TRBJ2-7, with 7 nucleotides matching TRBD2. Unmatched junction bases numbered 8, after V lost 3 bases and J lost 6 bases. CDR1 is MNHEY, CDR2 SMNVEV, per germline (reference sequence). The CDR3 is made up of 14 amino acids. CDR3 coding DNA: TGTGCCAGCAGTTTTGCCCGGGGCGGGAGCGAGCAGTACTTC. The encoded protein is CASSFARGGSEQYF.

The rearrangement joins TRBV7-9 to TRBJ1-2; TRBD1 aligns across 7 bases. CDR1 is SEHNR and CDR2 is FQNEAQ in the germline V gene (reference sequence). This CDR3 is 14 amino acids long. Trimming at V came to 5 bases and at J to 5 bases, leaving 8 bases not matched to a gene. The CDR3 DNA is TGTGCCAGCAGCCCTGGGACAGAGGGGTATGGCTACACCTTC. Its translation is CASSPGTEGYGYTF.

V usage is TRBV29-1 and J usage is TRBJ1-4; D remains ambiguous. With 3 bases removed from V and 0 bases from J, the gap between germline ends came to 8 bases. This CDR3 region has 14 residues. The germline V gene has CDR1 SQVTM and CDR2 ANQGSEA. CDR3 nucleotides: TGCAGCGTTGAGGACCCGGCAACTAATGAAAAACTGTTTTTT. Its protein is CSVEDPATNEKLFF. Complete variable domain (other parts from reference TRBV29-1 and TRBJ1-4): SAVISQKPSRDICQRGTSLTIQCQVDSQVTMMFWYRQQPGQSLTLIATANQGSEATYESGFVIDKFPISRPNLTFSTLTVSNMSPEDSSIYLCSVEDPATNEKLFFGSGTQLSVL.

The J gene is TRBJ1-2, the V gene TRBV4-1; D might be TRBD1 (6 bases). The V gene's germline CDR1 is MGHRA and CDR2 YSYEKL. Trimming took 0 bases from V and 4 from J, leaving 12 bases between them. The CDR3 has 15 residues. The chain's CDR3 is CASSQETGPSYGYTF. CDR3 in DNA: TGCGCCAGCAGCCAAGAGACAGGACCTAGCTATGGCTACACCTTC.

This chain links TRBV4-1 with TRBJ2-3, with a possible D match to TRBD2 (5 bases). V was trimmed by 0 bases and J by 6 bases, leaving 10 bases between them. The CDR3 is made up of 14 amino acids. Germline CDR1 is MGHRA and CDR2 is YSYEKL. CDR3: CASSQDSVYDTQYF. The CDR3 DNA reads as TGCGCCAGCAGCCAAGATAGCGTTTACGATACGCAGTATTTT.

This clone was observed a single time. The chain recombines TRBV7-9 with TRBJ2-7; 8 nucleotides align to TRBD1. CDR1 and CDR2 from the germline V gene are SEHNR and FQNEAQ (reference sequence). The CDR3 has 16 amino acids. Germline trimming cut 4 bases from V and 5 bases from J; bases unmatched to any gene: 13. The CDR3 DNA sequence: TGTGCCAGCAGCTCGGCGCGTGGACAGGGAAAAGACGAGCAGTACTTC. It yields the protein CASSSARGQGKDEQYF.

The chain carries TRBV28 and TRBJ2-7; tentative D call: TRBD1 (7 bases). Germline lookup yields CDR1 MDHEN and CDR2 SYDVKM. CDR3 length: 14 amino acids. The germline V and J ends were trimmed by 5 bases and 0 bases, with 11 bases remaining between them. This CDR3 is CASSGGDSSYEQYF. Written as DNA, the CDR3 is TGTGCCAGCAGTGGAGGGGACAGCTCCTACGAGCAGTACTTC. Filled out from reference TRBV28 and TRBJ2-7, the complete variable domain reads DVKVTQSSRYLVKRTGEKVFLECVQDMDHENMFWYRQDPGLGLRLIYFSYDVKMKEKGDIPEGYSVSREKKERFSLILESASTNQTSMYLCASSGGDSSYEQYFGPGTRLTVT.